The clone carrying this T cell receptor beta chain was recorded many times. What it binds is unknown. This sample stems from a study of T cells in Graves' hyperthyroidism and ophthalmopathy. Study-level background: Peripheral blood specimens were obtained at initial diagnosis, prior to any treatment. Study-wide results and caveats: Most thyroid-expanded clonotypes above 0.001 were also found in blood.

The CDR3 sequence is 13 residues long. Per germline, CDR1 MNHEY and CDR2 SMNVEV (reference sequence). V shed 3 bases and J shed 0 bases, with 5 bases lying between them. RNA transcripts provided the source from which TCR beta CDR3 regions were amplified. Initially, a first-round RT-PCR of the TCR CDR3 employed the HTBI primer set. TCRdb analysed the multiplex PCR reads with MiXCR anew, one entry per CDR3 protein. The profile shows 300,000 to 450,000 distinct CDR3 sequences, 25% of them singletons. V usage is TRBV27 and J usage is TRBJ1-1; D is unclear. The source material was blood. This sequence was found in a man aged 50 to 60 with Graves' hyperthyroidism. In nucleotides, the CDR3 is TGTGCCAGCAGTTTCACGATGAACACTGAAGCTTTCTTT. Protein product: CASSFTMNTEAFF.